What follows is one T cell receptor beta chain and its context. CDR1 is MNHEY, CDR2 SMNVEV, per germline (reference sequence). Trimming stripped 6 bases from V and 2 bases from J, with 13 bases between. The CDR3 covers 14 residues. Generated by immunoSEQ multiplex PCR, the TCRdb table keeps only in-frame clones and is missing some. The repertoire holds some 220,000 clones, with about four fifths as singletons. These data come from a study of blood T cell repertoires in COVID-19. The sequenced sample consisted of peripheral blood. The origin of this receptor is a woman in her thirties who had recovered from COVID-19. V usage is TRBV27 and J usage is TRBJ1-1; D call uncertain. CDR3: CASRSEDYNTEAFF. The CDR3, as DNA: TGTGCCAGCAGATCCGAGGACTACAACACTGAAGCTTTCTTT.